The subject of this entry is one T cell receptor beta chain. It lacks a known antigen. No much larger clone is present one base from it, and per-base qualities are unavailable. Libraries were built with the immunoSEQ multiplex PCR assay. The clones in this table, taken by TCRdb from immuneACCESS, are in-frame only. Not every clone is retained; where verified, under half of the shortfall comes from an unresolved V gene, and the cause of the rest is unknown. The sample table lists 85,000 to 95,000 clones, about four fifths of them with a count of one. Of the sample, about 25% falls within the top ten clones. The data originate from a study of radiotherapy plus CTLA-4 blockade in lung cancer (dated by TCRdb to the late 2010s). At the level of the whole study: Among the enrolled patients, roughly 19% had an objective response, and 25% to 40% reached disease control.

Results and caveats for the whole study, not just this receptor: Increased serum interferon-beta after radiation, together with early dynamic changes in blood T cell clones, were reported to be the strongest predictors of response. TCR clones derived from tumors expanded in peripheral blood after treatment with radiotherapy and ipilimumab.

In this study, focal radiation therapy paired with CTLA-4 blockade (ipilimumab) was tested in patients who had chemo-refractory metastatic non-small-cell lung cancer. The germline ends are 18 bases apart after V is trimmed by 4 bases and J by 7 bases. Based on the germline V gene, the CDR1 and CDR2 sequences are SGDLS and YYNGEE. Counted from cysteine to phenylalanine, this CDR3 has 14 amino acids. Only the CDR3 DNA is retained, 42 bases long and in frame from the first base. The source of this sequence is a human donor with non-small cell lung cancer that progressed on radiotherapy plus ipilimumab. The receptor chain draws on TRBV9 and TRBJ2-7; TRBD1 is possibly the D segment (6 matching bases). This material consisted of peripheral blood, taken from a patient treated with radiotherapy plus ipilimumab. The nucleotide sequence is given as TGTGCCAGCAGCTCTACCGGGACACCCTCTGAGCAGTACTTC. Its translation reads: CASSSTGTPSEQYF.